This TCR beta chain was captured by sequencing in a study of molecular identifiers for immune sequencing clone quantification. Study-wide points: Beyond 20 RNA copies, clones held over 98% of effector molecules, compared with under 1% in naive cells.

The CDR3 extends over 14 amino acids. Between the trimmed V and J ends, which lost 7 bases and 5 bases, there was a span of 17 bases. Concerning this clonotype itself: What it binds is unknown.

The CD8+CD4-CCR7+CD45RA+ phenotype defined the sorted naive CD8 T cells. Preparation methods for the bulk TCR libraries were those previously described, with listed TCR primers. From the PCR reads, TCRdb called clonotypes with MiXCR, one entry per CDR3 protein. There are about half a million distinct CDR3 sequences in the sample; about a quarter occur only once, and roughly 0.79% lies in the top ten. The receptor's source is a human donor in good health. Some libraries in this study had Jurkat cell RNA spiked in. Sequencing input: naive CD8+ T cells from blood, with Jurkat cell RNA spiked in. Subset meaning: FACS-sorted CD8+CD4-CCR7+CD45RA+ naive T cells. This chain uses TRBV12-3 or TRBV12-4 with TRBJ1-1, with D maybe TRBD1 (6 bases). CDR3 sequence (DNA): TGTGCCAGCATTAATCAACAGGGTGGGACTGAAGCTTTCTTT. Encoded protein: CASINQQGGTEAFF.